These T cell receptor beta chains were read from a single sample in a study of patients and donors after allogeneic stem cell transplantation. TCRdb reanalysed the RT-PCR reads using MiXCR and keeps one entry per CDR3 protein. The repertoire includes over 200,000 distinct CDR3 sequences, about 37% of them detected once, and around 10% sits in the top ten. Sequenced input: blood, either unsorted or a sorted T cell fraction (not recorded which). All receptors come from a human donor who was either an allogeneic HSCT recipient or a stem cell or donor lymphocyte infusion donor (not recorded which). It is not recorded whose cells these are; they may come from a transplant donor. CDR3s include the opening cysteine and the closing phenylalanine or tryptophan. Fields, in order: J gene, D gene, clone size, V gene, CDR3 protein, CDR3 DNA. The D gene is left open where the match is weak. The size of a clone is reported for some rows only, either as once, few or many, or as a class for expanded clones.

TRBJ1-1 | NA | few | TRBV28 | CASTLAATTEAFF | TGTGCCAGCACCCTTGCGGCGACCACTGAAGCTTTCTTT
TRBJ2-7 | NA | NA | TRBV5-1 | CASSSQGSGEQYF | TGCGCCAGCAGCTCCCAGGGATCCGGGGAGCAGTACTTC
TRBJ2-1 | NA | NA | TRBV27 | CASSLWGEQFF | TGTGCCAGCAGTTTATGGGGAGAGCAGTTCTTC
TRBJ1-1 | NA | few | TRBV13 | CASSTTGYTEAFF | TGTGCCAGCAGCACTACAGGGTACACTGAAGCTTTCTTT
TRBJ1-1 | NA | few | TRBV10-3 | CAISYLGRNTEAFF | TGTGCCATCAGTTACCTGGGCAGGAACACTGAAGCTTTCTTT
TRBJ1-6 | NA | NA | TRBV7-9 | CASSKPQAGLDSPLHF | TGTGCCAGCAGCAAACCGCAGGCAGGGCTGGATTCACCCCTCCACTTT
TRBJ1-3 | TRBD1 | NA | TRBV20-1 | CSAGIGQGAAGNTIYF | TGCAGTGCGGGCATCGGACAGGGGGCAGCTGGAAACACCATATATTTT
TRBJ1-1 | NA | few | TRBV5-1 | CASSPGEVDTEAFF | TGCGCCAGCAGCCCAGGGGAGGTCGACACTGAAGCTTTCTTT
TRBJ1-4 | NA | few | TRBV29-1 | CSVARGSRNEKLFF | TGCAGCGTCGCCCGGGGGAGCCGAAATGAAAAACTGTTTTTT
TRBJ1-1 | NA | NA | TRBV5-5 | CASSFPEAFF | TGTGCCAGCAGCTTTCCTGAAGCTTTCTTT
TRBJ1-5 | NA | NA | TRBV12-3/TRBV12-4 | CASSLKGPQPQHF | TGTGCCAGCAGTTTAAAGGGCCCTCAGCCCCAGCATTTT
TRBJ2-6 | TRBD1 | NA | TRBV10-3 | CAIGRQGGSGANVLTF | TGTGCCATCGGAAGACAGGGCGGCTCTGGGGCCAACGTCCTGACTTTC
TRBJ2-5 | TRBD1 | NA | TRBV12-3/TRBV12-4 | CASSIDRVQTQYF | TGTGCCAGCAGCATTGACAGGGTACAGACCCAGTACTTC
TRBJ1-6 | NA | NA | TRBV20-1 | CSASVRVGSPLHF | TGCAGTGCTAGCGTCAGGGTGGGATCACCCCTCCACTTT
TRBJ1-4 | TRBD1 | NA | TRBV7-2 | CASSKDRGKGKLFF | TGTGCCAGCAGCAAGGACAGGGGAAAAGGAAAACTGTTTTTT
TRBJ1-3 | NA | NA | TRBV28 | CASSRRDNGRNTIYF | TGTGCCAGCAGTCGACGGGACAATGGGAGAAACACCATATATTTT
TRBJ1-1 | TRBD1 | NA | TRBV7-3 | CASTAILRTGGDTEAFF | TGTGCCAGCACCGCGATCTTAAGGACAGGAGGAGACACTGAAGCTTTCTTT
TRBJ1-1 | NA | NA | TRBV3-1 | CASSQGGAFTEAFF | TGTGCCAGCAGCCAAGGTGGGGCTTTCACTGAAGCTTTCTTT
TRBJ1-5 | NA | NA | TRBV29-1 | CSPDSSTQPQHF | TGCAGCCCCGACAGCTCAACCCAGCCCCAGCATTTT
TRBJ1-5 | NA | NA | TRBV4-1 | CASSHPGLSNSNQPQHF | TGCGCCAGCAGCCACCCGGGACTTTCAAATAGCAATCAGCCCCAGCATTTT
TRBJ1-5 | TRBD1 | few | TRBV28 | CASSLQGVYSNQPQHF | TGTGCCAGCAGCCTTCAGGGGGTTTATAGCAATCAGCCCCAGCATTTT
TRBJ2-1 | NA | NA | TRBV4-3 | CASSQVEGARWQFF | TGCGCCAGCAGCCAAGTGGAGGGGGCGCGATGGCAGTTCTTC
TRBJ2-5 | NA | NA | TRBV3-1 | CASSQWVVQETQYF | TGTGCCAGCAGCCAATGGGTAGTCCAAGAGACCCAGTACTTC
TRBJ1-2 | NA | few | TRBV24-1 | CATSGDGANYGYTF | TGTGCCACCAGTGGGGACGGAGCTAACTATGGCTACACCTTC
TRBJ2-3 | NA | NA | TRBV12-3/TRBV12-4 | CASSSTPIYTQYF | TGTGCCAGCAGTTCTACGCCTATCTATACGCAGTATTTT
TRBJ1-2 | NA | few | TRBV29-1 | CSVVGGPTNYGYTF | TGCAGCGTTGTTGGGGGCCCCACTAACTATGGCTACACCTTC
TRBJ2-6 | NA | NA | TRBV3-1 | CASSPPRGTLSGANVLTF | TGTGCCAGCAGCCCGCCCCGGGGCACCCTCTCTGGGGCCAACGTCCTGACTTTC
TRBJ1-1 | NA | NA | TRBV4-3 | CASSQDAKGETEAFF | TGCGCCAGCAGCCAAGATGCAAAGGGGGAGACTGAAGCTTTCTTT
TRBJ2-2 | NA | NA | TRBV6-5 | CASGGRNTGELFF | TGTGCCAGCGGGGGGAGGAACACCGGGGAGCTGTTTTTT
TRBJ2-7 | NA | NA | TRBV24-1 | CATSASRWGAYEQYF | TGTGCCACCAGTGCCTCACGCTGGGGGGCCTACGAGCAGTACTTC
TRBJ2-2 | TRBD1 | NA | TRBV20-1 | CSARGQTNTGELFF | TGCAGTGCCCGGGGACAGACGAACACCGGGGAGCTGTTTTTT
TRBJ1-2 | NA | few | TRBV5-1 | CASSLSGADYGYTF | TGCGCCAGCAGCTTGTCGGGGGCCGATTATGGCTACACCTTC
TRBJ2-6 | TRBD1 | NA | TRBV20-1 | CSARSWTGYSGANVLTF | TGCAGTGCTAGATCATGGACAGGTTACTCTGGGGCCAACGTCCTGACTTTC
TRBJ1-4 | NA | NA | TRBV18 | CASSLKGGTVEKLFF | TGTGCCAGCTCCCTTAAGGGGGGGACGGTCGAAAAACTGTTTTTT
TRBJ1-2 | NA | few | TRBV3-1 | CASFRRPKTYTF | TGTGCCAGCTTCAGAAGGCCTAAAACCTACACCTTC
TRBJ1-2 | TRBD1 | many | TRBV12-3/TRBV12-4 | CASSPGTGNYGYTF | TGTGCCAGCAGCCCCGGGACAGGGAACTATGGCTACACCTTC
TRBJ1-6 | TRBD1 | NA | TRBV9 | CASSLSRDRGRSPLHF | TGTGCCAGCAGCTTAAGCCGGGACAGGGGGCGGTCACCCCTCCACTTT
TRBJ2-5 | TRBD1 | NA | TRBV2 | CASSGDRYQETQYF | TGTGCCAGCAGTGGGGACAGGTACCAAGAGACCCAGTACTTC
TRBJ1-5 | NA | NA | TRBV5-1 | CASSLGGEGQPQHF | TGCGCCAGCAGCTTGGGAGGGGAAGGGCAGCCCCAGCATTTT
TRBJ2-3 | NA | NA | TRBV7-2 | CASSQPRDTQYF | TGTGCCAGCAGCCAGCCAAGGGATACGCAGTATTTT
TRBJ2-2 | TRBD1 | NA | TRBV5-1 | CASSPRTGIGELFF | TGCGCCAGCAGCCCTCGGACAGGCATCGGGGAGCTGTTTTTT
TRBJ1-2 | TRBD1 | NA | TRBV5-1 | CASSLGGQTYGYTF | TGCGCCAGCAGCTTGGGGGGACAGACCTATGGCTACACCTTC
TRBJ1-5 | NA | NA | TRBV20-1 | CSASPRADSRQPQHF | TGCAGTGCTAGTCCCAGGGCGGATTCTAGGCAGCCCCAGCATTTT
TRBJ2-1 | TRBD2 | NA | TRBV7-6 | CASSLVTSGGLDSYNEQFF | TGTGCCAGCAGCCTTGTGACTAGCGGGGGCCTGGACTCCTACAATGAGCAGTTCTTC
TRBJ1-3 | NA | NA | TRBV12-3/TRBV12-4 | CASWGIPARGHGSGNTIYF | TGTGCCAGCTGGGGTATACCTGCGCGGGGCCACGGCTCTGGAAACACCATATATTTT
TRBJ2-4 | NA | few | TRBV7-9 | CASSLGASRYF | TGTGCCAGCTCACTAGGGGCGTCCAGGTACTTC
TRBJ1-3 | TRBD1 | few | TRBV6-1 | CASRQGWTGTSGNTIYF | TGTGCCAGCAGACAGGGGTGGACGGGGACCTCTGGAAACACCATATATTTT
TRBJ1-1 | NA | NA | TRBV4-3 | CASSQETGREPYEAFF | TGCGCCAGCAGCCAAGAAACTGGCAGAGAACCATATGAAGCTTTCTTT
TRBJ2-7 | NA | NA | TRBV3-1 | CASSQGLGHSYEQYF | TGTGCCAGCAGCCAAGGTCTGGGTCACTCCTACGAGCAGTACTTC
TRBJ1-1 | NA | NA | TRBV6-5 | CASSMHSGFRAEAFF | TGTGCCAGCAGTATGCACTCAGGGTTTAGGGCTGAAGCTTTCTTT
TRBJ1-3 | NA | few | TRBV12-3/TRBV12-4 | CASTPQGRGIGTIYF | TGTGCCAGCACCCCCCAAGGGAGGGGTATCGGTACCATATATTTT
TRBJ2-3 | NA | NA | TRBV11-2 | CASSLQGPPTDTQYF | TGTGCCAGCAGCCTCCAGGGGCCCCCCACAGATACGCAGTATTTT
TRBJ1-2 | NA | few | TRBV3-2 | CASSQLDSYGYTF | TGTGCCAGCAGCCAGTTGGATTCCTATGGCTACACCTTC
TRBJ1-2 | NA | few | TRBV12-3/TRBV12-4 | CASSPNYYGYTF | TGTGCCAGCAGTCCAAATTATTATGGCTACACCTTC
TRBJ1-5 | TRBD1 | NA | TRBV5-1 | CASSTTGGANQPQHF | TGCGCCAGCAGCACCACAGGGGGCGCGAATCAGCCCCAGCATTTT